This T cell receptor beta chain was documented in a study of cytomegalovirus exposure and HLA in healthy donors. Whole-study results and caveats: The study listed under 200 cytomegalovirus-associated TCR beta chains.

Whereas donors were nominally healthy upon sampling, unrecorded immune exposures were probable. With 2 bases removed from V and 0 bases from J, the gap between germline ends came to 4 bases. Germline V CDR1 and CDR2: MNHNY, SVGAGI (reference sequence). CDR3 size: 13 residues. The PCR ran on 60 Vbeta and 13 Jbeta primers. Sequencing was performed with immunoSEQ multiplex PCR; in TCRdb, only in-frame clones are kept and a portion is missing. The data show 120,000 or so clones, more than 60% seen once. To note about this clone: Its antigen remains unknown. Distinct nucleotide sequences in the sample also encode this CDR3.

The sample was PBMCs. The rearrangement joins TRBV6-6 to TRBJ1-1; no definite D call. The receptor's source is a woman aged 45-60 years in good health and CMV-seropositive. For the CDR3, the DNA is TGTGCCAGCAGTTACAGCATGAACACTGAAGCTTTCTTT. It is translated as CASSYSMNTEAFF.